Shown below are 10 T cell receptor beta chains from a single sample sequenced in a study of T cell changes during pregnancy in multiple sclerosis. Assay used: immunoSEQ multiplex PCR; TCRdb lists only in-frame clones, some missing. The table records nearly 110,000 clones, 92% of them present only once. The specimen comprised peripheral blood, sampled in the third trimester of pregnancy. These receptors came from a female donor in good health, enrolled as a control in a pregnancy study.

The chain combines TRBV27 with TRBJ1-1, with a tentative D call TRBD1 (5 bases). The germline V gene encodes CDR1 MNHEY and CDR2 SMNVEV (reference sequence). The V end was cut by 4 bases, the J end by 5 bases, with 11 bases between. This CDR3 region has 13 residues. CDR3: CASSWVGGTEAFF. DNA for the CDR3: TGTGCCAGCAGTTGGGTCGGGGGGACTGAAGCTTTCTTT.

CDR3 sequence reads: CASNTGGPGNTIYF. CDR3 bases: TGCGCCAGCAATACCGGGGGTCCTGGAAACACCATATATTTT. The gene calls are TRBV5-1 and TRBJ1-3, with D possibly matching TRBD1 (5 bases). Per the germline V gene, CDR1 is SGHRS and CDR2 is YFSETQ. Trimming took 6 bases from V and 2 from J, leaving 12 bases between them. The length of the CDR3 is 14 residues.

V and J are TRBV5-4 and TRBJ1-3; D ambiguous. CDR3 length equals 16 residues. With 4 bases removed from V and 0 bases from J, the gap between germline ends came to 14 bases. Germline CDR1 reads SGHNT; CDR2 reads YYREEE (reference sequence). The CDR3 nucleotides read TGTGCCAGCAGCACACTAGCTCACAGCTCTGGAAACACCATATATTTT. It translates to CASSTLAHSSGNTIYF.

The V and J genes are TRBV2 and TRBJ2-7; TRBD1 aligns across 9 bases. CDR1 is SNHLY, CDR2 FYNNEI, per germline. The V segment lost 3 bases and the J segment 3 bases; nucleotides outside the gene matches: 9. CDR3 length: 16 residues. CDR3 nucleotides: TGTGCCAGCAGTGACATAAAGACAGGGGGAGGCTACGAGCAGTACTTC. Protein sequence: CASSDIKTGGGYEQYF.

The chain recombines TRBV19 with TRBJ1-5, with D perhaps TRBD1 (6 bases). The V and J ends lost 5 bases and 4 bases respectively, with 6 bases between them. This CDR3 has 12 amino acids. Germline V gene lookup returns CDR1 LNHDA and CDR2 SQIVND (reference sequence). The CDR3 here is CASSGTNQPQHF. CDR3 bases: TGTGCCAGTAGTGGGACAAATCAGCCCCAGCATTTT. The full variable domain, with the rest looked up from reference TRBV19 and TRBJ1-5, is DGGITQSPKYLFRKEGQNVTLSCEQNLNHDAMYWYRQDPGQGLRLIYYSQIVNDFQKGDIAEGYSVSREKKESFPLTVTSAQKNPTAFYLCASSGTNQPQHFGDGTRLSIL.

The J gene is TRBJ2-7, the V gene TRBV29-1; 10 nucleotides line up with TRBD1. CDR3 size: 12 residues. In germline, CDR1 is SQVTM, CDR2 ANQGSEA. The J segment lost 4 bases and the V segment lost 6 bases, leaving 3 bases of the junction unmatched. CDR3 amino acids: CSVDRGDYEQYF. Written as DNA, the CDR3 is TGCAGCGTGGACAGGGGGGATTACGAGCAGTACTTC.

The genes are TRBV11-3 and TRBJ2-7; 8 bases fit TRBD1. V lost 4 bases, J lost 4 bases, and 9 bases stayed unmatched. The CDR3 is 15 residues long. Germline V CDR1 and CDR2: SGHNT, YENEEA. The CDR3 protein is CASSSGNRGEYEQYF. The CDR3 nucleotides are TGTGCCAGCAGCTCGGGGAACAGGGGGGAGTACGAGCAGTACTTC.

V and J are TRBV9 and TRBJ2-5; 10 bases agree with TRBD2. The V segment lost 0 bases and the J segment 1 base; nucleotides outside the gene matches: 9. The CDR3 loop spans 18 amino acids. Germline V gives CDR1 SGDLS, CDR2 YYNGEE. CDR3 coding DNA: TGTGCCAGCAGCGTAGGACCTTCTAGCGGGGGCCGCCAAGAGACCCAGTACTTC. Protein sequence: CASSVGPSSGGRQETQYF.

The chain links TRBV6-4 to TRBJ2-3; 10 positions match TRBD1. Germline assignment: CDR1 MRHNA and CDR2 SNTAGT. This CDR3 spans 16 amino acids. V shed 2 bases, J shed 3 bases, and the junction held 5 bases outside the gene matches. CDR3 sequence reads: CASSDLGTGDTDTQYF. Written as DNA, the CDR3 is TGTGCCAGCAGTGACCTGGGGACAGGGGATACAGATACGCAGTATTTT.

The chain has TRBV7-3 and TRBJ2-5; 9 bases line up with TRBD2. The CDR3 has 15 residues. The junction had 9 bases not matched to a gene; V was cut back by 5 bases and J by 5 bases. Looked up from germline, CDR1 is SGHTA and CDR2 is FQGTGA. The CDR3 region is CASSPSGAGGETQYF. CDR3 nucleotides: TGTGCCAGCAGCCCGTCGGGGGCGGGGGGGGAGACCCAGTACTTC.